This passage covers 23 T cell receptor beta chains from one sample sequenced in a study of blood T cell repertoires in COVID-19. The assay was immunoSEQ multiplex PCR, and TCRdb's table has in-frame clones only and misses some. The sample records under 250,000 clones, 86% being singletons. Sample: peripheral blood. The receptor set was obtained from a man in his fifties with COVID-19, enrolled during active disease.

The gene calls are TRBV5-1 and TRBJ1-1; D might be TRBD1 (5 bases). Germline CDR1 and CDR2: SGHRS and YFSETQ. Trimming pared 2 bases from V and 1 base from J, leaving 18 bases between. The CDR3 runs to 17 residues. CDR3 amino acids: CASSFIKPGLGNTEAFF. In DNA, the CDR3 is TGCGCCAGCAGCTTCATAAAACCGGGACTGGGGAACACTGAAGCTTTCTTT.

V and J are TRBV11-2 and TRBJ1-3, with D maybe TRBD1 (5 bases). Germline V CDR1 and CDR2: SGHAT, FQNNGV. This CDR3 contains 17 residues. Trimming took off 1 base at V and 0 bases at J, with 13 bases between the two ends. The CDR3 nucleotides read TGTGCCAGCAGCTTAGTCACCGGACAACTCTCTGGAAACACCATATATTTT. Its protein product is CASSLVTGQLSGNTIYF.

This chain uses TRBV19 with TRBJ2-3; D is possibly TRBD2 (6 bases). CDR1 is LNHDA, CDR2 SQIVND, per germline (reference sequence). Trimming left V 6 bases short and J 2 bases short, with 12 bases between. This CDR3 has 14 amino acids. The DNA of the CDR3 is TGTGCCAGTAGCCCCGGGGACTTCACAGATACGCAGTATTTT. As protein: CASSPGDFTDTQYF. The full variable domain, with the rest looked up from reference TRBV19 and TRBJ2-3, is DGGITQSPKYLFRKEGQNVTLSCEQNLNHDAMYWYRQDPGQGLRLIYYSQIVNDFQKGDIAEGYSVSREKKESFPLTVTSAQKNPTAFYLCASSPGDFTDTQYFGPGTRLTVL.

The chain couples TRBV6-2 or TRBV6-3 to TRBJ2-2; 7 positions match TRBD2. The CDR3 spans 17 residues. The V gene end was trimmed by 5 bases and the J gene end by 2 bases; junction bases not matched to a gene: 11. Germline-derived CDR1 and CDR2 are MNHEY and SVGEGT. The CDR3 DNA follows: TGTGCCAGCAGTATCCTCGTGGTAGCGGGTAACACCGGGGAGCTGTTTTTT. Residues: CASSILVVAGNTGELFF.

The chain combines TRBV6-4 with TRBJ2-3, with 10 positions matching TRBD2. CDR1 and CDR2 from the germline V gene are MRHNA and SNTAGT. The CDR3 covers 16 residues. V shed 5 bases and J 4 bases; nucleotides not matched to a gene: 9. The CDR3 reads CASSREAGGFSDTQYF. CDR3 coding DNA: TGTGCCAGCAGTCGGGAAGCGGGGGGGTTTTCAGATACGCAGTATTTT.

This sequence joins TRBV19 and TRBJ1-5, with TRBD1 matching over 7 bases. Germline V gives CDR1 LNHDA, CDR2 SQIVND (reference sequence). V lost 2 bases to trimming and J lost 1 base; unmatched junction nucleotides: 5. The length of the CDR3 is 16 residues. CDR3 sequence reads: CASSIWGQPSNQPQHF. Written as DNA, the CDR3 is TGTGCCAGTAGTATATGGGGACAGCCCAGCAATCAGCCCCAGCATTTT.

The genes are TRBV14 and TRBJ2-5, with D possibly being TRBD2 (7 bases). Trimming removed 0 bases at V and 4 bases at J, with 15 bases between. Germline V lookup: CDR1 SGHDN, CDR2 FVKESK. The CDR3 is 16 amino acids. The CDR3 loop reads CASSQDLRGGTETQYF. CDR3 in DNA: TGTGCCAGCAGCCAAGATCTTCGCGGGGGCACAGAGACCCAGTACTTC.

V is TRBV28 and J is TRBJ2-7; 8 positions agree with TRBD2. The CDR3 loop spans 13 amino acids. V gave up 11 bases and J gave up 3 bases; unmatched junction bases: 9. Germline V gives CDR1 MDHEN, CDR2 SYDVKM. CDR3 region: CAVERGTYYEQYF. DNA for the CDR3: TGTGCCGTTGAGCGGGGGACCTACTACGAGCAGTACTTC.

CDR3 amino acids: CASSFRGTEQETQYF. DNA for the CDR3: TGTGCCAGCAGCTTTCGAGGGACAGAGCAAGAGACCCAGTACTTC. J is TRBJ2-5 and V is TRBV3-1 (or the pseudogene TRBV3-2), with TRBD1 matching 7 bases. The trim removed 5 bases at V and 2 bases at J, leaving 8 bases unmatched. The CDR3 covers 15 residues. CDR1 and CDR2 (germline): LGHDT, YNNKEL (reference sequence).

The genes are TRBV6-6 and TRBJ2-7, with 7 bases that match TRBD2. Germline loops: CDR1 MNHNY, CDR2 SVGAGI (reference sequence). The CDR3 loop spans 14 amino acids. The V gene end was trimmed by 4 bases and the J gene end by 2 bases; junction bases not matched to a gene: 5. The CDR3 spells CASSSGLDPYEQYF. The CDR3 nucleotides are TGTGCCAGCAGTTCAGGACTAGACCCCTACGAGCAGTACTTC.

V usage is TRBV7-9 and J usage is TRBJ1-2, with 8 bases fitting TRBD1. The CDR3 runs 15 residues. Germline assignment: CDR1 SEHNR and CDR2 FQNEAQ (reference sequence). Losses at the gene ends were 5 bases for V and 1 base for J; bases not matched to a gene: 6. The CDR3 reads CASSQQGGLNYGYTF. In nucleotides, the CDR3 is TGTGCCAGCAGCCAACAGGGGGGCCTTAACTATGGCTACACCTTC.

The V gene is TRBV5-1, the J gene TRBJ1-2; tentatively, D is TRBD1 (5 bases). V gave up 1 base and J gave up 8 bases, with 9 bases separating them. The CDR3 runs 12 residues. Germline V gene lookup returns CDR1 SGHRS and CDR2 YFSETQ. In nucleotides, the CDR3 is TGCGCCAGCAGCTTGTTAGGGGAAGGCTACACCTTC. This codes for CASSLLGEGYTF.

The V and J genes are TRBV18 and TRBJ1-1; D remains unclear. Germline CDR1 is KGHSH and CDR2 is LQKENI. Between the trimmed V and J ends, which lost 2 bases and 3 bases, there was a span of 7 bases. CDR3 size: 13 residues. The CDR3 coding sequence is TGTGCCAGCTCACCAAACTCCGACACTGAAGCTTTCTTT. Protein product: CASSPNSDTEAFF.

This clone appeared a single time. The chain employs TRBV24-1 and TRBJ2-2; D is unclear. The CDR3 runs to 13 residues. Germline assignment: CDR1 KGHDR and CDR2 SFDVKD. Trimming removed 4 bases at V and 4 bases at J, with 6 bases between. The CDR3 sequence: CATSELGTGELFF. In DNA form, the CDR3 reads TGTGCCACCAGTGAACTCGGCACCGGGGAGCTGTTTTTT.

The rearrangement uses TRBV6-5 and TRBJ1-6; D possibly corresponds to TRBD1 (6 bases). V shed 8 bases and J shed 11 bases, with 19 bases lying between them. Per germline, CDR1 MNHEY and CDR2 SVGAGI. The CDR3 is 14 amino acids. The DNA for the CDR3 is TGTGCCAGCGGTCAAATTGGGGAGGGGGCACCCCTCCACTTT. The encoded protein is CASGQIGEGAPLHF.

This sequence joins TRBV29-1 and TRBJ2-3, with TRBD2 identical over 14 bases. The CDR3 loop spans 19 amino acids. Germline-derived CDR1 and CDR2 are SQVTM and ANQGSEA. After removal of 6 bases from V and 0 bases from J, the junction contained 14 bases not matched to a gene. The CDR3 DNA is TGCAGCGTCCGGGGGTGGGGACTAGCGGGAGCCACGAGCACAGATACGCAGTATTTT. Protein sequence: CSVRGWGLAGATSTDTQYF.

The chain uses TRBV3-1 (or the pseudogene TRBV3-2) and TRBJ1-1; D possibly corresponds to TRBD1 (5 bases). V lost 1 base and J 2 bases, leaving 14 bases between the germline ends. This CDR3 is 16 amino acids long. Germline values: CDR1 LGHDT, CDR2 YNNKEL (reference sequence). CDR3 amino acids: CASSQVRGGVNTEAFF. Here the CDR3 DNA reads TGTGCCAGCAGCCAAGTCCGAGGAGGGGTAAACACTGAAGCTTTCTTT.

The genes are TRBV5-4 and TRBJ2-7; TRBD1 matches at 7 bases. V lost 4 bases, J lost 2 bases, and 9 bases stayed unmatched. Germline V CDR1 and CDR2: SGHNT, YYREEE (reference sequence). This CDR3 has 15 amino acids. As DNA, the CDR3 is TGTGCCAGCAGCGTTGGACAGGTCGGAGCCTACGAGCAGTACTTC. Translation gives CASSVGQVGAYEQYF.

V gene TRBV9 combines with J gene TRBJ1-5, with unresolved D. V was pared by 4 bases and J by 4 bases, with 15 bases between. Germline CDR1 SGDLS, CDR2 YYNGEE. The CDR3 has 15 residues. The CDR3, as DNA: TGTGCCAGCAGCCTTCGAGGCGGGGTGAATCAGCCCCAGCATTTT. Protein: CASSLRGGVNQPQHF. The whole variable domain, filled in from reference TRBV9 and TRBJ1-5, reads DSGVTQTPKHLITATGQRVTLRCSPRSGDLSVYWYQQSLDQGLQFLIQYYNGEERAKGNILERFSAQQFPDLHSELNLSSLELGDSALYFCASSLRGGVNQPQHFGDGTRLSIL.

This chain joins TRBV4-2 and TRBJ2-1; 12 bases fit TRBD2. V shed 1 base and J 3 bases; nucleotides not matched to a gene: 7. The CDR3 totals 18 residues. The germline gives CDR1 LGHNA, CDR2 YNFKEQ. Here the CDR3 reads CASSQARSGLAGYNEQFF. CDR3 nucleotide sequence: TGTGCCAGCAGCCAAGCTAGATCGGGACTAGCGGGCTACAATGAGCAGTTCTTC.

This sequence joins TRBV23-1 and TRBJ2-5, with 7 bases identical to TRBD1. TRBV23-1 is known as an ORF, though its function is uncertain. CDR3 length equals 17 residues. V shed 2 bases, J shed 2 bases, and the junction held 11 bases outside the gene matches. CDR3 sequence (DNA): TGCGCCAGCAGTCAACCCCGCCAGAACAGGGGTCAAGAGACCCAGTACTTC. Residues: CASSQPRQNRGQETQYF.

There are a few counts of this clone. The chain combines TRBV4-3 with TRBJ1-6; 11 positions match TRBD1. CDR1 is LGHNA and CDR2 is YSLEER in the germline V gene. There are 17 residues in the CDR3. J was trimmed by 6 bases and V by 2 bases; bases with no gene match: 6. In DNA form, the CDR3 reads TGCGCCAGCAGCCAAATAGGACAGGGGGCCCCTAATTCACCCCTCCACTTT. Translating it yields CASSQIGQGAPNSPLHF.

J is TRBJ1-6 and V is TRBV10-2, with D uncertain. Germline assignment: CDR1 WSHSY and CDR2 SAAADI. Trimming stripped 8 bases from V and 6 bases from J, with 11 bases between. The CDR3 extends over 13 amino acids. For the CDR3, the DNA is TGCGCCAGCTCCTCGGAGTTTAATTCACCCCTCCACTTT. Translating gives CASSSEFNSPLHF.